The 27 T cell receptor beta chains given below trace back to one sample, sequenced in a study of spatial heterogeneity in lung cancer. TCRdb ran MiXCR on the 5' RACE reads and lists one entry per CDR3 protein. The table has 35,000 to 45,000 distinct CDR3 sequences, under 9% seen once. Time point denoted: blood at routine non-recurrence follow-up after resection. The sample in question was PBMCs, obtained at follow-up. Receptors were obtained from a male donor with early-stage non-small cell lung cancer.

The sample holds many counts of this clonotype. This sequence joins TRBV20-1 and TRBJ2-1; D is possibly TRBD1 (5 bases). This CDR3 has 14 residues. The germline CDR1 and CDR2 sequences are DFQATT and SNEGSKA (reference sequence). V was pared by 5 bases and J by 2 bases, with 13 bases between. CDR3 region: CSAWGRGTYNEQFF. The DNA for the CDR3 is TGCAGTGCTTGGGGTAGGGGCACCTACAATGAGCAGTTCTTC.

For the CDR3, the DNA is TGTGCCAGCAGTTACGGATACGAAGCTTTCTTT. Residues: CASSYGYEAFF. The chain links TRBV6-5 to TRBJ1-1; no clear D gene. This CDR3 is built from 11 residues. Germline assignment: CDR1 MNHEY and CDR2 SVGAGI. Trimming shortened V by 2 bases and J by 8 bases, and 6 bases separated the two germline ends.

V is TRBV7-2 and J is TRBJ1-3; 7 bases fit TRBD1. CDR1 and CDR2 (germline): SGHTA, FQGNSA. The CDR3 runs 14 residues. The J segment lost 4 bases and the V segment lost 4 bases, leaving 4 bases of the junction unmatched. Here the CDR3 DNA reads TGTGCCAGCAGCTCGACAGGGCTCGGAAACACCATATATTTT. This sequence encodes CASSSTGLGNTIYF. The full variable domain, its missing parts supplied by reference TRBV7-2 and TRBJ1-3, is GAGVSQSPSNKVTEKGKDVELRCDPISGHTALYWYRQSLGQGLEFLIYFQGNSAPDKSGLPSDRFSAERTGGSVSTLTIQRTQQEDSAVYLCASSSTGLGNTIYFGEGSWLTVV.

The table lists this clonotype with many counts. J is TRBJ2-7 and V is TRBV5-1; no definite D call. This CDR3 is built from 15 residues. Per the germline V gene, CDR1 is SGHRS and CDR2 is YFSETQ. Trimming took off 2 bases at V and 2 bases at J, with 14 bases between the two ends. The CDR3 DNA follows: TGCGCCAGCAGCTTTGAAGTTGGGATGACCTACGAGCAGTACTTC. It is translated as CASSFEVGMTYEQYF.

The CDR3 DNA reads as TGTGCCAGCAGTTTTTTGGGGGGGCCAGAGGCCGGGGAGCTGTTTTTT. It codes for CASSFLGGPEAGELFF. The chain links TRBV6-5 to TRBJ2-2; a weak D match, TRBD2 (7 bases). Germline CDR1 reads MNHEY; CDR2 reads SVGAGI. CDR3 length equals 16 residues. V lost 4 bases to trimming and J lost 6 bases, with 18 bases between them.

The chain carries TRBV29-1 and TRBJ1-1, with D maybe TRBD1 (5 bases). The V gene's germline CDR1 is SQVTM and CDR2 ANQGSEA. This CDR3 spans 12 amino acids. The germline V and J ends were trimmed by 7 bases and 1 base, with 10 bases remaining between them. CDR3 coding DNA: TGCAGCGCGACAGCCTCGAACACTGAAGCTTTCTTT. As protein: CSATASNTEAFF.

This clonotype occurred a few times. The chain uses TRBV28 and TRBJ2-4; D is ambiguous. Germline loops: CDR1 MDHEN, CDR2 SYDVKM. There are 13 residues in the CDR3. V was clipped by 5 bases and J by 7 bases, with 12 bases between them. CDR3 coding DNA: TGTGCCAGCAGTCCCCCTCACACCAACATTCAGTACTTC. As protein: CASSPPHTNIQYF.

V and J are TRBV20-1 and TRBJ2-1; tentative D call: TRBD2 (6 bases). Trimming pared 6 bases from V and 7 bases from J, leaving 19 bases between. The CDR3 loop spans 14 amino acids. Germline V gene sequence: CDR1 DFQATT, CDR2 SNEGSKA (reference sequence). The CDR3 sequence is CSALSGLPFNEQFF. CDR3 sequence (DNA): TGCAGTGCCCTCTCGGGACTTCCTTTTAATGAGCAGTTCTTC.

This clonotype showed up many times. The CDR3 protein is CASSPSHYNSPLHF. For the CDR3, the DNA is TGTGCCAGCAGCCCAAGTCACTATAATTCACCCCTCCACTTT. The genes are TRBV4-2 and TRBJ1-6, with D hard to call. The CDR3 totals 14 residues. The ends were cut back, 4 bases at V and 3 bases at J, with 7 bases in the middle. Germline values: CDR1 LGHNA, CDR2 YNFKEQ.

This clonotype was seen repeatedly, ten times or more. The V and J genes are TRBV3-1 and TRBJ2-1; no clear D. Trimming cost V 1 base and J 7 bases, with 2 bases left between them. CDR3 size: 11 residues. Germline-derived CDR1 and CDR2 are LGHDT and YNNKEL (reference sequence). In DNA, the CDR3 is TGTGCCAGCAGCCAAGGTAATGAGCAGTTCTTC. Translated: CASSQGNEQFF.

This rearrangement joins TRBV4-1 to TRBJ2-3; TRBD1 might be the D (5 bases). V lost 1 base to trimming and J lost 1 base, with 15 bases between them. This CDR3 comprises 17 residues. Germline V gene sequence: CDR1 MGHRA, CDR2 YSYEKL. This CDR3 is CASSQVLRGPRTDTQYF. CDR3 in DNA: TGCGCCAGCAGCCAAGTGCTTAGGGGCCCTCGCACAGATACGCAGTATTTT.

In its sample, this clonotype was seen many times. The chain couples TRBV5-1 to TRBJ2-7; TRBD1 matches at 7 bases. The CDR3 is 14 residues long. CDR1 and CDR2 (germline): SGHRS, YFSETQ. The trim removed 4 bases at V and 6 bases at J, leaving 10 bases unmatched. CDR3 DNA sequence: TGCGCCAGCAGCGCCGGGACAGACGTTAGCGAGCAGTACTTC. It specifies CASSAGTDVSEQYF. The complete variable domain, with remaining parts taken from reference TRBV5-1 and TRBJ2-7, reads KAGVTQTPRYLIKTRGQQVTLSCSPISGHRSVSWYQQTPGQGLQFLFEYFSETQRNKGNFPGRFSGRQFSNSRSEMNVSTLELGDSALYLCASSAGTDVSEQYFGPGTRLTVT.

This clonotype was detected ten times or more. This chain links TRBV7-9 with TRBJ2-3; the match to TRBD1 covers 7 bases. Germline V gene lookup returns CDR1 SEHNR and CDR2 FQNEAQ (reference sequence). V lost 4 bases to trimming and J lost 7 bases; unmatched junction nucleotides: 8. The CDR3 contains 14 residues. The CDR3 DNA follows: TGTGCCAGCAGCTCGCCTAGACAGGGAAATACGCAGTATTTT. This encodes CASSSPRQGNTQYF.

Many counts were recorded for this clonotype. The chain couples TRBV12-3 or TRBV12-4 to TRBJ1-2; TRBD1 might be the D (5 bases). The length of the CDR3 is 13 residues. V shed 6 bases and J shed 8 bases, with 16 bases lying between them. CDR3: CASSPPLQGGYTF. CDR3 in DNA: TGTGCCAGCAGCCCCCCGCTCCAGGGCGGCTACACCTTC.

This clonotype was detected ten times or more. The CDR3 DNA sequence: TGTGCCTGTGACAGGGGGCAAAGCACTGAAGCTTTCTTT. Amino acids: CACDRGQSTEAFF. This chain joins TRBV30 and TRBJ1-1; 10 bases agree with TRBD1. Trimming cost V 6 bases and J 4 bases; bases outside gene matches: 5. Germline-derived CDR1 and CDR2 are GTSNPN and SVGIG (reference sequence). The length of the CDR3 is 13 residues. Based on the CDR3 plus reference TRBV30 and TRBJ1-1, the full variable domain is SQTIHQWPATLVQPVGSPLSLECTVEGTSNPNLYWYRQAAGRGLQLLFYSVGIGQISSEVPQNLSASRPQDRQFILSSKKLLLSDSGFYLCACDRGQSTEAFFGQGTRLTVV.

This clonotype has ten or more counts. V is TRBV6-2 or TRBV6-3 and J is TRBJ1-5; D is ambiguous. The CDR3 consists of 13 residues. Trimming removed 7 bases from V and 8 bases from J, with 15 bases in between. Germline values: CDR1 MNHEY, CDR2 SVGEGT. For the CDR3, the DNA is TGTGCCAGCACTTCGGGGAGGTGGGAGCCCCAGCATTTT. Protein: CASTSGRWEPQHF.

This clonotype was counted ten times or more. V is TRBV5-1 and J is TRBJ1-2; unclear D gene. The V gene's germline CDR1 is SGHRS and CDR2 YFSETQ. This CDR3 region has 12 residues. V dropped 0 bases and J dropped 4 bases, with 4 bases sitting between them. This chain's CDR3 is CASSLDSYGYTF. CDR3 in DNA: TGCGCCAGCAGCTTGGACAGCTATGGCTACACCTTC.

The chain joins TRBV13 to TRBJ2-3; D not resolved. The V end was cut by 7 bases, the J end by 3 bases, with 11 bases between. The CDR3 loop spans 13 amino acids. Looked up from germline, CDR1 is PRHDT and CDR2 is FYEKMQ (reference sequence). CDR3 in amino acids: CASNGVETDTQYF. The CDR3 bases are TGTGCCAGCAATGGGGTGGAAACAGATACGCAGTATTTT.

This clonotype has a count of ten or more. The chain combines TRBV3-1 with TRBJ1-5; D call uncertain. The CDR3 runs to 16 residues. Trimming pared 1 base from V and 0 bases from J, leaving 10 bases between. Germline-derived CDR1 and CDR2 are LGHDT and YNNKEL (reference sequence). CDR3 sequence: CASSQGTAASNQPQHF. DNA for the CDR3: TGTGCCAGCAGCCAAGGGACCGCGGCTAGCAATCAGCCCCAGCATTTT.

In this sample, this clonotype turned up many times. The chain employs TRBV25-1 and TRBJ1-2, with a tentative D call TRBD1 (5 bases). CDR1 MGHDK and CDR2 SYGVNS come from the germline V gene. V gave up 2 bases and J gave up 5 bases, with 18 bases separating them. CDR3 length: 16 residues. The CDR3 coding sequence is TGTGCCAGCAGTGAACCCGGCGGGGGATTAACTTATGGCTACACCTTC. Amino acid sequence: CASSEPGGGLTYGYTF.

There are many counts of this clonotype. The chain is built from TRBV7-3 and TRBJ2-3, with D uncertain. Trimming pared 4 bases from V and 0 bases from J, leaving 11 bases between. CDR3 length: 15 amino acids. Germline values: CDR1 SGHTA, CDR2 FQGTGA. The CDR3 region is CASSSSYSSTDTQYF. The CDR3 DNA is TGTGCCAGCAGCTCGTCCTATAGTAGCACAGATACGCAGTATTTT.

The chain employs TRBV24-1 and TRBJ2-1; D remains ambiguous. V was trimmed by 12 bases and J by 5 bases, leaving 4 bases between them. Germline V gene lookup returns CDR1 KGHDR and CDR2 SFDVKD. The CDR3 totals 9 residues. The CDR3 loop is CADHNEQFF. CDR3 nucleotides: TGTGCCGACCACAATGAGCAGTTCTTC.

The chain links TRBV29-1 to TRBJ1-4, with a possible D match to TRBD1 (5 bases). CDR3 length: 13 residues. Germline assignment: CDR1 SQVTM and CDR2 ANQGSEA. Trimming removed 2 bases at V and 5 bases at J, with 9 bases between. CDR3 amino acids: CSVESRGNEKLFF. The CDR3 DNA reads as TGCAGCGTTGAATCCCGGGGGAATGAAAAACTGTTTTTT.

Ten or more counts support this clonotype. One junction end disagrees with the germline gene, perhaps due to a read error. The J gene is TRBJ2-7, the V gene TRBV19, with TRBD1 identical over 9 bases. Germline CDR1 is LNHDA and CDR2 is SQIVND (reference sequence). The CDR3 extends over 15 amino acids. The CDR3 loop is CASSRTGTGSYEQYF. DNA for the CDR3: TGTGCCAGTAGTCGTACCGGGACAGGGTCCTACGAGCAATACTTC.

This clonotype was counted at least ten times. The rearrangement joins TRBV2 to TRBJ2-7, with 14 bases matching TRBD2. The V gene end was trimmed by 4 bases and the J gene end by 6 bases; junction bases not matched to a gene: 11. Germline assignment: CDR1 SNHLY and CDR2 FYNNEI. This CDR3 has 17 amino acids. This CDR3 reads CASSGIGTSGGNLEQYF. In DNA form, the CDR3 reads TGTGCCAGCAGTGGTATCGGGACTAGCGGGGGTAACCTCGAGCAGTACTTC.

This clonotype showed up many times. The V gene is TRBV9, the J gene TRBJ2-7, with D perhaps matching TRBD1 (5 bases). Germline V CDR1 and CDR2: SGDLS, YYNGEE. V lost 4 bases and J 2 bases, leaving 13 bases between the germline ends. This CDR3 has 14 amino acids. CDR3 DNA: TGTGCCAGCAGCATAACTTCGGACACCTACGAGCAGTACTTC. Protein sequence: CASSITSDTYEQYF. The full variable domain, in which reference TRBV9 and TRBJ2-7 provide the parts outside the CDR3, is DSGVTQTPKHLITATGQRVTLRCSPRSGDLSVYWYQQSLDQGLQFLIQYYNGEERAKGNILERFSAQQFPDLHSELNLSSLELGDSALYFCASSITSDTYEQYFGPGTRLTVT.

CDR3: CASRAGASSGEQYF. As DNA, the CDR3 is TGTGCCAGCCGCGCGGGGGCCTCCTCCGGCGAGCAGTACTTC. The chain carries TRBV3-1 and TRBJ2-7; D is perhaps TRBD2 (7 bases). This CDR3 has 14 amino acids. CDR1 is LGHDT and CDR2 is YNNKEL in the germline V gene (reference sequence). With 8 bases removed from V and 6 bases from J, the gap between germline ends came to 20 bases.